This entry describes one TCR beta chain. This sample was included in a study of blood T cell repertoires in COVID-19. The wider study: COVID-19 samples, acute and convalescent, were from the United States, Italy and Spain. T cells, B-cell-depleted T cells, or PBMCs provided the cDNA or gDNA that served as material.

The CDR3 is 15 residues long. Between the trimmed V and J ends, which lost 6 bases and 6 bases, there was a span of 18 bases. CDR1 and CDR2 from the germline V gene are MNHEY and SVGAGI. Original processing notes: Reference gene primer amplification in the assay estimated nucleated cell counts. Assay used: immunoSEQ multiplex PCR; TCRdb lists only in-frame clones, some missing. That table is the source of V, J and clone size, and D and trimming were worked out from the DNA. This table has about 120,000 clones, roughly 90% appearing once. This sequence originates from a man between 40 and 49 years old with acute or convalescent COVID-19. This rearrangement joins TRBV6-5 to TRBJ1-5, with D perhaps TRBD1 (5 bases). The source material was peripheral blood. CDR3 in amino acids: CASRVQENLGQPQHF. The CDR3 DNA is TGTGCCAGCAGAGTACAGGAAAATCTGGGTCAGCCCCAGCATTTT.